This entry concerns a single T cell receptor (beta chain). This specimen belongs to a study of blood T cell repertoires in COVID-19. Study-wide context: COVID-19 samples from acute and convalescent phases originated in the United States, Italy and Spain. Sample material is recorded as cDNA or gDNA derived from T cells, B-cell-depleted T cells, or PBMCs.

As handled by the study authors: Estimates of nucleated cell counts were drawn from the amplification of reference gene primers. Using immunoSEQ multiplex PCR, the repertoire was profiled, and TCRdb retains in-frame clones only, with some absent. Clonal size and the V and J genes are those of that table, whereas D and trimming came from the DNA. This sample yields 65,000 to 70,000 clones, of which around 84% are seen a single time; under 5% belongs to the top ten. Germline CDR1 reads SGHTA; CDR2 reads FQGTGA. CDR3 size: 13 residues. V lost 5 bases and J 4 bases, leaving 12 bases between the germline ends.

The TCR comes from a man aged 45-60 years with acute or convalescent COVID-19. The chain employs TRBV7-3 and TRBJ2-7, with D perhaps matching TRBD1 (6 bases). Sequenced input: peripheral blood. The CDR3 is CASSTLGGYEQYF. In DNA form, the CDR3 reads TGTGCCAGCAGCACCCTAGGGGGTTACGAGCAGTACTTC.